This T cell receptor beta chain stems from a study of cytomegalovirus exposure and HLA in healthy donors. The CDR3 spans 14 residues. V shed 8 bases and J shed 3 bases, with 17 bases lying between them. Germline CDR1 reads KGHSH; CDR2 reads LQKENI. Points from the study as a whole: Presence/absence comparisons presumed near-even sequencing depth among donors. The study flagged around 150 TCR beta chains as cytomegalovirus-associated.

A remark on this clone: As yet, its antigen is unknown.

A multiplex PCR was run with 60 Vbeta primers and 13 Jbeta primers. Data came from immunoSEQ multiplex PCR; TCRdb stores just in-frame clones and leaves some out. The profile shows about 200,000 clones, 82% of them singletons. This sequence was found in a boy between 2 and 10 years old in good health and CMV-seronegative. The sequenced sample was PBMCs. The genes are TRBV18 and TRBJ2-7, with a tentative D call TRBD2 (6 bases). CDR3 region: CASPKNGTHYEQYF. The CDR3 region has the DNA TGTGCCAGCCCTAAGAACGGGACTCACTACGAGCAGTACTTC.